These T cell receptor beta chains were read from a single sample in a study of metastatic and nonmetastatic thyroid tumors. TCRdb re-analyzed the PCR reads through MiXCR. The sample lists 60,000 or so clones; 25% to 30% were seen once. Sample: blood. These receptor sequences come from a female donor with papillary thyroid cancer or a benign thyroid nodule (not recorded which). Some clones in this sample may be carry-over from other donors' samples. The CDR3 runs from the conserved cysteine through the conserved F or W. The D gene is left open where the match is weak. Not all rows give a size; the values are once, few, many and, for expanded clones, a class.

CDR3aa,CDR3nt,v_gene,j_gene,abundance,d_gene
CASMGAGGSYNEQFF,TGTGCCAGCATGGGCGCGGGGGGGTCCTACAATGAGCAGTTCTTC,TRBV2,TRBJ2-1,few,TRBD2
CATSTLSTMGANVLTF,TGTGCCACCAGCACACTATCAACGATGGGGGCCAACGTCCTGACTTTC,TRBV15,TRBJ2-6,few,.
CASSRSVSQSGNTIYF,TGTGCCAGCAGTCGCTCTGTGAGTCAATCTGGAAACACCATATATTTT,TRBV6-1,TRBJ1-3,.,.
CATSDLGTSGRADTGELFF,TGTGCCACCAGTGATTTGGGAACTAGCGGGAGGGCCGACACCGGGGAGCTGTTTTTT,TRBV24-1,TRBJ2-2,.,TRBD2
CASSQVDRGSEKLFF,TGCGCCAGCAGCCAGGTCGACAGGGGCAGCGAAAAACTGTTTTTT,TRBV4-1,TRBJ1-4,.,TRBD1
CASRREVSYNEQFF,TGTGCCAGCAGGCGCGAAGTCTCCTACAATGAGCAGTTCTTC,TRBV12-3/TRBV12-4,TRBJ2-1,few,.
CASSPDLTITGYTF,TGTGCCAGTAGTCCCGACCTCACTATTACTGGCTACACCTTC,TRBV19,TRBJ1-2,few,.
CASSLRGRGNTIYF,TGTGCCAGCAGCCTCCGGGGAAGGGGAAACACCATATATTTT,TRBV7-2,TRBJ1-3,.,.
CAWSRRQGEKLFF,TGTGCCTGGAGTCGGAGACAGGGAGAAAAACTGTTTTTT,TRBV30,TRBJ1-4,.,TRBD1
CASSLADPPWTDYQPQHF,TGTGCCAGCAGCTTAGCGGACCCGCCATGGACTGATTATCAGCCCCAGCATTTT,TRBV7-8,TRBJ1-5,few,.
CASTPLAATGELFF,TGTGCCAGTACACCACTAGCGGCTACCGGGGAGCTGTTTTTT,TRBV27,TRBJ2-2,.,TRBD2
CASSQEKLGDTQYF,TGCGCCAGCAGCCAAGAAAAACTGGGAGATACGCAGTATTTT,TRBV4-1,TRBJ2-3,once,.
CASSFDNYEQYF,TGTGCCAGCAGCTTCGACAACTACGAGCAGTACTTC,TRBV11-3,TRBJ2-7,.,.
CASGTVDYGYTF,TGTGCCAGTGGTACGGTGGACTATGGCTACACCTTC,TRBV19,TRBJ1-2,few,.
CASSLARETEAFF,TGTGCCAGCAGTTTGGCCCGGGAAACTGAAGCTTTCTTT,TRBV28,TRBJ1-1,.,.
CASSLSLGFGETQYF,TGTGCCAGCAGTTTATCTCTGGGGTTTGGCGAGACCCAGTACTTC,TRBV27,TRBJ2-5,few,.
CASSYQDSTDTQYF,TGTGCCAGCAGTTACCAGGACAGCACAGATACGCAGTATTTT,TRBV6-2/TRBV6-3,TRBJ2-3,few,.
CSARDTGSYEQYF,TGCAGTGCTAGAGATACGGGCAGCTACGAGCAGTACTTC,TRBV20-1,TRBJ2-7,once,.
CATSDPTGTGVGTGELFF,TGTGCCACCAGTGATCCCACCGGGACAGGGGTCGGCACCGGGGAGCTGTTTTTT,TRBV24-1,TRBJ2-2,.,TRBD1
CASSPGGGFNEQFF,TGTGCCAGCAGTCCAGGGGGCGGGTTCAATGAGCAGTTCTTC,TRBV12-3/TRBV12-4,TRBJ2-1,.,TRBD1
CSAPPQRLGSDTQYF,TGCAGTGCACCCCCACAGCGACTGGGTTCAGATACGCAGTATTTT,TRBV20-1,TRBJ2-3,once,.
CASSSAGGLWEQYF,TGTGCCAGCAGTTCGGCAGGGGGCCTTTGGGAGCAGTACTTC,TRBV27,TRBJ2-7,few,TRBD1
CASSYDEGGNEQFF,TGTGCCAGCAGTTACGATGAGGGAGGAAATGAGCAGTTCTTC,TRBV6-2/TRBV6-3,TRBJ2-1,.,.
CASSLGRRGNYEQYF,TGTGCCAGCAGTTTAGGTCGGCGGGGGAACTACGAGCAGTACTTC,TRBV12-3/TRBV12-4,TRBJ2-7,.,TRBD2
CASSAQRGGETQYF,TGTGCCAGTAGTGCCCAAAGGGGAGGAGAGACCCAGTACTTC,TRBV19,TRBJ2-5,.,.
CASSGAGTNTGELFF,TGTGCCAGCAGCGGAGCCGGGACAAACACCGGGGAGCTGTTTTTT,TRBV9,TRBJ2-2,.,.
CAWTRTSGFYEQYF,TGTGCCTGGACTCGGACATCGGGATTTTACGAGCAGTACTTC,TRBV30,TRBJ2-7,.,.
CAWSVGAGAVYGYTF,TGTGCCTGGAGTGTAGGAGCAGGGGCAGTGTATGGCTACACCTTC,TRBV30,TRBJ1-2,few,.
CASRPHASEQYF,TGTGCCAGCAGACCCCATGCCTCCGAGCAGTACTTC,TRBV6-1,TRBJ2-7,.,.
CSAPGLAGLNTGELFF,TGCAGTGCCCCCGGACTAGCGGGACTAAACACCGGGGAGCTGTTTTTT,TRBV20-1,TRBJ2-2,few,TRBD2
CASSPSGGLETQHF,TGTGCCAGCAGCCCGTCGGGGGGCCTTGAGACCCAGCACTTC,TRBV11-3,TRBJ2-5,.,.
CSASGVSGTVALGEQYF,TGCAGTGCTAGTGGGGTAAGCGGTACCGTAGCATTAGGAGAGCAGTACTTC,TRBV20-1,TRBJ2-7,many,.
CASSHGARYF,TGTGCCAGCAGCCACGGAGCGCGGTATTTT,TRBV6-4,TRBJ2-3,few,.
CSARVGGEREQFF,TGCAGTGCTAGAGTAGGGGGGGAAAGGGAGCAGTTCTTC,TRBV20-1,TRBJ2-1,.,.
CAISESRGTSGNEQFF,TGTGCCATCAGTGAGTCGAGGGGGACTAGCGGTAATGAGCAGTTCTTC,TRBV10-3,TRBJ2-1,.,TRBD2
CARSLVGRNTEDFF,TGTGCCAGGAGTTTGGTTGGGCGGAACACGGAAGATTTCTTT,TRBV12-3/TRBV12-4,TRBJ1-1,.,.
CASSQRSYNEQFF,TGTGCCAGCAGCCAACGCTCCTACAATGAGCAGTTCTTC,TRBV6-2/TRBV6-3,TRBJ2-1,.,.
CASSRLEGYEQYF,TGTGCCAGCAGCCGCCTAGAGGGCTACGAGCAGTACTTC,TRBV11-1,TRBJ2-7,many,.
CASSQDETGGAGELFF,TGTGCCAGCAGCCAAGATGAGACAGGGGGCGCCGGGGAGCTGTTTTTT,TRBV4-2,TRBJ2-2,few,TRBD1
CASSYSPLYGVNTEAFF,TGTGCCAGCAGTTATTCGCCCCTTTACGGGGTGAACACTGAAGCTTTCTTT,TRBV6-2/TRBV6-3,TRBJ1-1,few,.
CASSRGRAGGPFNEQFF,TGTGCCAGTAGTAGGGGGCGCGCGGGAGGGCCCTTCAATGAGCAGTTCTTC,TRBV19,TRBJ2-1,.,TRBD2
CASSFLLGSTLHF,TGTGCCAGCAGTTTTTTATTGGGCTCTACCCTCCACTTT,TRBV27,TRBJ1-6,many,.
CASSLSPSSYNEQFF,TGTGCTAGCAGCTTATCCCCCAGCTCCTACAATGAGCAGTTCTTC,TRBV7-7,TRBJ2-1,.,.
CASSKHRGEQYF,TGTGCCAGCAGTAAACACCGAGGCGAGCAGTACTTC,TRBV12-3/TRBV12-4,TRBJ2-7,few,.
CAISETGAPNQPQHF,TGTGCCATCAGTGAGACAGGGGCTCCCAATCAGCCCCAGCATTTT,TRBV10-3,TRBJ1-5,.,TRBD1